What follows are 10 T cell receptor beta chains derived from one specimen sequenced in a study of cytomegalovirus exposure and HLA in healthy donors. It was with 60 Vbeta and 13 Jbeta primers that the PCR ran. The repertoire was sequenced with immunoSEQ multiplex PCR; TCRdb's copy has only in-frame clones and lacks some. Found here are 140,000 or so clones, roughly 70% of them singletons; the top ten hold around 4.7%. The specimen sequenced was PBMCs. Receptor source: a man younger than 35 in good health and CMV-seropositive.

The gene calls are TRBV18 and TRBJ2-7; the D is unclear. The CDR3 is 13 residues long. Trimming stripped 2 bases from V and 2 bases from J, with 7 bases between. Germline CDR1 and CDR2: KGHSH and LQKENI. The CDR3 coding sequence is TGTGCCAGCTCACCAACTCAGGCCTACGAGCAGTACTTC. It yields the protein CASSPTQAYEQYF.

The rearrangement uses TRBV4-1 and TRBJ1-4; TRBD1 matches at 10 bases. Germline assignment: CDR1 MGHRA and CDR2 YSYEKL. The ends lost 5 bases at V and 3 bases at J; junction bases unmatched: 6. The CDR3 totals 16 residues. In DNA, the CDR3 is TGCGCCAGCAGCGCCCGACAGGGGGCAGCTAATGAAAAACTGTTTTTT. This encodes CASSARQGAANEKLFF.

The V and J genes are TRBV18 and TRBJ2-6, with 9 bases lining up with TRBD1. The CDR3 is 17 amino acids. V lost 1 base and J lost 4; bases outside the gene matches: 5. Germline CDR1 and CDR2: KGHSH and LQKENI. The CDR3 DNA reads TGTGCCAGCTCACCACGCGGGACAGGGACCGGGGCCAACGTCCTGACTTTC. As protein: CASSPRGTGTGANVLTF. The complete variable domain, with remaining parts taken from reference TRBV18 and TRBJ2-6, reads NAGVMQNPRHLVRRRGQEARLRCSPMKGHSHVYWYRQLPEEGLKFMVYLQKENIIDESGMPKERFSAEFPKEGPSILRIQQVVRGDSAAYFCASSPRGTGTGANVLTFGAGSRLTVL.

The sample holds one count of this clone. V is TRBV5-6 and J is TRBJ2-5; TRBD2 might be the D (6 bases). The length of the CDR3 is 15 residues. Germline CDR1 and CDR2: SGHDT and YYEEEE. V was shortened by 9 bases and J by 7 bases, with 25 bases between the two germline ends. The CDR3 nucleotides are TGTGCCACGGAGAATATAGCGGACGGTGGGTGGACCCAGTACTTC. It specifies CATENIADGGWTQYF.

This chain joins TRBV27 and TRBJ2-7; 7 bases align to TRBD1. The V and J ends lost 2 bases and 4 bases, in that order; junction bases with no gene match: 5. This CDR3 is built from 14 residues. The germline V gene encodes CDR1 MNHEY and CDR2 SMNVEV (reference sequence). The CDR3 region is CASSLRGPLYEQYF. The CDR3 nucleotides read TGTGCCAGCAGTTTAAGGGGGCCGTTATACGAGCAGTACTTC.

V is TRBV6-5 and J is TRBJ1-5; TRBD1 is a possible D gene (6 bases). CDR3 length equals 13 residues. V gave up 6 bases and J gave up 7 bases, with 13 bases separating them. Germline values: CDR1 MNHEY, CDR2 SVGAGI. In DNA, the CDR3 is TGTGCCAGCAGCTTAGACAGGCGGCAGCCCCAGCATTTT. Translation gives CASSLDRRQPQHF.

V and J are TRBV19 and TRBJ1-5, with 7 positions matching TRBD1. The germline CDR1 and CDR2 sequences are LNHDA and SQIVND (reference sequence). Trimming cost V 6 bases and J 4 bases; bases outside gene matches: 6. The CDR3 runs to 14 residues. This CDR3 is CASSAGQKNQPQHF. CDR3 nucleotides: TGTGCCAGTAGCGCGGGACAGAAAAATCAGCCCCAGCATTTT.

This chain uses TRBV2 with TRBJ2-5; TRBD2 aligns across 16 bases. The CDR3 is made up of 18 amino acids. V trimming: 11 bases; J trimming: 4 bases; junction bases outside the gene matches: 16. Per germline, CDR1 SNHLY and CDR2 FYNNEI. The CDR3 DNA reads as TGTGCCGGCATCTCTCCGGGACTAGCGGGAGGGCAGAGAGAGACCCAGTACTTC. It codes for CAGISPGLAGGQRETQYF.

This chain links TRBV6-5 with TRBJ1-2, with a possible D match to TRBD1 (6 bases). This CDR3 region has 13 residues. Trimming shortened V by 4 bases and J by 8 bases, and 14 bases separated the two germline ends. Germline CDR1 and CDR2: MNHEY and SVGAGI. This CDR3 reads CASSSPAGVGYTF. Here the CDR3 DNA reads TGTGCCAGCAGTTCCCCTGCAGGGGTAGGCTACACCTTC.

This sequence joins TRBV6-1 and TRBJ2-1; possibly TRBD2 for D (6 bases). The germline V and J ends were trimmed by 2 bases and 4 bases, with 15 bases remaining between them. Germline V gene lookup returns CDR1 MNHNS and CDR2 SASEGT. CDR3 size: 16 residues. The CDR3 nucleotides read TGTGCCAGCAGTGAATTGCCAGCGGGTCTTTACAATGAGCAGTTCTTC. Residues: CASSELPAGLYNEQFF.